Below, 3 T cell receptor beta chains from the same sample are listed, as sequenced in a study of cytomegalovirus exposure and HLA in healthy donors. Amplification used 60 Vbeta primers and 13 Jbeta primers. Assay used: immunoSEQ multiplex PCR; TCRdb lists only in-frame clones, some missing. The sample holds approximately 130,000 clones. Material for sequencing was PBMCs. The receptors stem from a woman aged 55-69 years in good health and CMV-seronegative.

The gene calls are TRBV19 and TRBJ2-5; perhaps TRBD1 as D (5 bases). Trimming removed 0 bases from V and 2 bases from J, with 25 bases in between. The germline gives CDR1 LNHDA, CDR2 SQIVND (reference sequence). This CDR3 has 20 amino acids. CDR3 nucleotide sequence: TGTGCCAGTAGTATAGATCTCCGGCAGGGAAATACTTACAAACAAGAGACCCAGTACTTC. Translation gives CASSIDLRQGNTYKQETQYF.

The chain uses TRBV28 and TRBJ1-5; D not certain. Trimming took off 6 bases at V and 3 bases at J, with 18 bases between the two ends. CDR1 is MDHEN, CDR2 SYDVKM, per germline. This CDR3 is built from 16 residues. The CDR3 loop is CASRYITEDLNQPQHF. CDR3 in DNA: TGTGCCAGCAGATATATAACGGAGGACCTCAATCAGCCCCAGCATTTT.

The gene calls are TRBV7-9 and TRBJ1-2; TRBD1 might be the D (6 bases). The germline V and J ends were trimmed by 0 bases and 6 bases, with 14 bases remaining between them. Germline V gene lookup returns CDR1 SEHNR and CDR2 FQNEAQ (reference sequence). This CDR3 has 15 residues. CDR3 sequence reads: CASSLAGGLGDGYTF. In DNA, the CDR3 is TGTGCCAGCAGCTTAGCCGGGGGGCTGGGGGATGGCTACACCTTC. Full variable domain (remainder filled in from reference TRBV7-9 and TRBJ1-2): DTGVSQNPRHKITKRGQNVTFRCDPISEHNRLYWYRQTLGQGPEFLTYFQNEAQLEKSRLLSDRFSAERPKGSFSTLEIQRTEQGDSAMYLCASSLAGGLGDGYTFGSGTRLTVV.